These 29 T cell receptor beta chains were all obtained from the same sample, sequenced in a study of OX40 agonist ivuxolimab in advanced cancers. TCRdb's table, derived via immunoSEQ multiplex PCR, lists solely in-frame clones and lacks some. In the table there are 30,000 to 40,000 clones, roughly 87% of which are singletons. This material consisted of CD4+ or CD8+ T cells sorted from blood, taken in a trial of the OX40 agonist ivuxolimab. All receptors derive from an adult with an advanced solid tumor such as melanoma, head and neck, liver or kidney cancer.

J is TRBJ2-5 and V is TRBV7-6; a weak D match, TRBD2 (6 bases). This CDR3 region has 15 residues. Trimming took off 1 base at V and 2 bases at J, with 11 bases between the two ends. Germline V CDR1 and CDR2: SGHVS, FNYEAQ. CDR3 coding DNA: TGTGCCAGCAGCTTAGGGGCTAGCGCGCAAGAGACCCAGTACTTC. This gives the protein CASSLGASAQETQYF.

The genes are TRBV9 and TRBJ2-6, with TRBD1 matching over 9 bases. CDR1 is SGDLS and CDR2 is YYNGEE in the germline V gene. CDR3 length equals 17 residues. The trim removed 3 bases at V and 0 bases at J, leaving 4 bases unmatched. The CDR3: CASSAGTGYSGANVLTF. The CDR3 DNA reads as TGTGCCAGCAGCGCCGGGACAGGGTACTCTGGGGCCAACGTCCTGACTTTC.

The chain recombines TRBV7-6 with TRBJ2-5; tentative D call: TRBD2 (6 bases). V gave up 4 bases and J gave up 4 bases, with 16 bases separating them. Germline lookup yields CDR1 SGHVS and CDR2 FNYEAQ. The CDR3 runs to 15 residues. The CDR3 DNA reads TGTGCCAGCAGCTGGGCGGGGATTGGAGGAGAGACCCAGTACTTC. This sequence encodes CASSWAGIGGETQYF.

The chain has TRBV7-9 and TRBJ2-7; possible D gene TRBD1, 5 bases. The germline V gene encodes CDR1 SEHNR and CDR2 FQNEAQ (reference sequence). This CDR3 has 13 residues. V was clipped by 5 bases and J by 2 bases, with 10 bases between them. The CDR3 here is CASSRDRAYEQYF. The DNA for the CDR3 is TGTGCCAGCAGCCGCGACAGAGCCTACGAGCAGTACTTC.

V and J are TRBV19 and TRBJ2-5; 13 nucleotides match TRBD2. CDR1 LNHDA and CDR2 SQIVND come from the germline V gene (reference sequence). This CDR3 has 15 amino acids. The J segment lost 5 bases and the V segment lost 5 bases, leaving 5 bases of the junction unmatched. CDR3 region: CASSALTSGRETQYF. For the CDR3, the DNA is TGTGCCAGTAGTGCCCTGACTAGCGGGAGGGAGACCCAGTACTTC.

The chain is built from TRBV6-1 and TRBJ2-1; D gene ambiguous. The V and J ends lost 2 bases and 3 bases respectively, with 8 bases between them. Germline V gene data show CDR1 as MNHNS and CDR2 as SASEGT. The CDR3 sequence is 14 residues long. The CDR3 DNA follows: TGTGCCAGCAGTGAATTCTGGGGCTACAATGAGCAGTTCTTC. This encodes CASSEFWGYNEQFF.

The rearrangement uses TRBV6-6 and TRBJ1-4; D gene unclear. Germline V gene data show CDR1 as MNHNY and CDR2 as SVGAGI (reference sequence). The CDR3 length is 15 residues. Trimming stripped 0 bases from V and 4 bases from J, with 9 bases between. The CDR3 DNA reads TGTGCCAGCAGTTACTCACAGAGCAATAATGAAAAACTGTTTTTT. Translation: CASSYSQSNNEKLFF.

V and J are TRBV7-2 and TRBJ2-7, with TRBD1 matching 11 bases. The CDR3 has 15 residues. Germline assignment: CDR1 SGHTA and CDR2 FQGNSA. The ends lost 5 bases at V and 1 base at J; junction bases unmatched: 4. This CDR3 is CASSTGQGVSYEQYF. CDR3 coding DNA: TGTGCCAGCAGCACGGGACAGGGGGTATCCTACGAGCAGTACTTC.

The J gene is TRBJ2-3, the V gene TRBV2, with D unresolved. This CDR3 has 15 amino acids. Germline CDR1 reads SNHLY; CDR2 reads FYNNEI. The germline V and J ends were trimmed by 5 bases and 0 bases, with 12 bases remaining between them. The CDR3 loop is CASSLRRTSTDTQYF. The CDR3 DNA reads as TGTGCCAGCAGTCTACGACGGACCAGCACAGATACGCAGTATTTT.

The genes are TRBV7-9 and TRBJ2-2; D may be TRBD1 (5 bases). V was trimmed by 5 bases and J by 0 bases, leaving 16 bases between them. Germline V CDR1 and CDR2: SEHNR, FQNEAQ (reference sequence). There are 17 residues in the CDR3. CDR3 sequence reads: CASSPQGDSTNTGELFF. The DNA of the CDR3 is TGTGCCAGCAGCCCCCAAGGGGATTCTACGAACACCGGGGAGCTGTTTTTT. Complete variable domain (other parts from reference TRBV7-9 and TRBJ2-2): DTGVSQNPRHKITKRGQNVTFRCDPISEHNRLYWYRQTLGQGPEFLTYFQNEAQLEKSRLLSDRFSAERPKGSFSTLEIQRTEQGDSAMYLCASSPQGDSTNTGELFFGEGSRLTVL.

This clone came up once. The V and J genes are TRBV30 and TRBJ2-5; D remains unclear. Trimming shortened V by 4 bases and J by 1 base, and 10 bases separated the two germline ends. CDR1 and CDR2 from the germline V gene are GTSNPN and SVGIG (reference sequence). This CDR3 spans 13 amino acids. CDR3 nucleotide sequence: TGTGCCTGGACGGGCCATCTCCAAGAGACCCAGTACTTC. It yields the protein CAWTGHLQETQYF.

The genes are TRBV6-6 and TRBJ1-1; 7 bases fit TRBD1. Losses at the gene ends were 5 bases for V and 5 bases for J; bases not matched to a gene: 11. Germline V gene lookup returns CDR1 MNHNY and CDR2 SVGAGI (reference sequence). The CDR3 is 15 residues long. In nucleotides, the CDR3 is TGTGCCAGCAGTCCCTTTACAGGGGCTGGGACTGAAGCTTTCTTT. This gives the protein CASSPFTGAGTEAFF.

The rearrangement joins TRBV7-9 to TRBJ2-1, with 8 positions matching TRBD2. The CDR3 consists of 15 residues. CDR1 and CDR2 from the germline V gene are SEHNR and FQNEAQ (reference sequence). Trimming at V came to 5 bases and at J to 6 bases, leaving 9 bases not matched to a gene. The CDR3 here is CASSRAGLESNEQFF. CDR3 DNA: TGTGCCAGCAGCCGAGCGGGACTAGAAAGCAATGAGCAGTTCTTC. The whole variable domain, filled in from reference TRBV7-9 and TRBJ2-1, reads DTGVSQNPRHKITKRGQNVTFRCDPISEHNRLYWYRQTLGQGPEFLTYFQNEAQLEKSRLLSDRFSAERPKGSFSTLEIQRTEQGDSAMYLCASSRAGLESNEQFFGPGTRLTVL.

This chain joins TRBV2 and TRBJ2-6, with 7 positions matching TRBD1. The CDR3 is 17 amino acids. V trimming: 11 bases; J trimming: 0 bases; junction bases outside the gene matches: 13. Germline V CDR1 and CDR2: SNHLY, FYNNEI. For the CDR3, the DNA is TGTGCCCTCAGCAGGGGGACAGAGTCCTCTGGGGCCAACGTCCTGACTTTC. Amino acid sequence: CALSRGTESSGANVLTF.

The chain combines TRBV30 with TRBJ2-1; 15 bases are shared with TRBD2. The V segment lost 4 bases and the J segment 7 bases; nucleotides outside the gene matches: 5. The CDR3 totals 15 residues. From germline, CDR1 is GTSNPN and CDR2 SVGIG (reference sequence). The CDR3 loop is CAWNPGTSGRNEQFF. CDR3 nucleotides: TGTGCCTGGAACCCCGGGACTAGCGGGAGGAATGAGCAGTTCTTC. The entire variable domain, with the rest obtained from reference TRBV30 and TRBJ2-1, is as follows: SQTIHQWPATLVQPVGSPLSLECTVEGTSNPNLYWYRQAAGRGLQLLFYSVGIGQISSEVPQNLSASRPQDRQFILSSKKLLLSDSGFYLCAWNPGTSGRNEQFFGPGTRLTVL.

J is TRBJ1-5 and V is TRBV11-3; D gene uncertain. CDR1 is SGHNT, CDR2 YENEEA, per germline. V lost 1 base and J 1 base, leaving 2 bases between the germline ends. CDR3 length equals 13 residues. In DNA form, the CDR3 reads TGTGCCAGCAGCTTAGGCAGCAATCAGCCCCAGCATTTT. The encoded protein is CASSLGSNQPQHF.

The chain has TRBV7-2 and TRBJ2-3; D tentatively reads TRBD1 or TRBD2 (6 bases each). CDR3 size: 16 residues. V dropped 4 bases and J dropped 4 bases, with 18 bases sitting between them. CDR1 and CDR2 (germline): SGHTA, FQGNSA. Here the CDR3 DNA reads TGTGCCAGCAGCTCCTCCCTAGCGAGGGGGGCAGATACGCAGTATTTT. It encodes CASSSSLARGADTQYF.

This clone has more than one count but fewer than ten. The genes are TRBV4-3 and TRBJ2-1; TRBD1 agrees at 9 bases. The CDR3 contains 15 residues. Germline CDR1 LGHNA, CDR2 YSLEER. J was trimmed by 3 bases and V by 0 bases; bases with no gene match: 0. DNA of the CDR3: TGCGCCAGCAGCCAAGAGACAGGGGGCTACAATGAGCAGTTCTTC. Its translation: CASSQETGGYNEQFF.

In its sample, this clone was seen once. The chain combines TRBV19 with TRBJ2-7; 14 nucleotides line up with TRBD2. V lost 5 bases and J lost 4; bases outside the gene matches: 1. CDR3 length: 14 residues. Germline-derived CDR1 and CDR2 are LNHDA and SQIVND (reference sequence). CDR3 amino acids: CASSGTSGSYEQYF. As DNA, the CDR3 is TGTGCCAGTAGTGGGACTAGCGGGAGTTACGAGCAGTACTTC.

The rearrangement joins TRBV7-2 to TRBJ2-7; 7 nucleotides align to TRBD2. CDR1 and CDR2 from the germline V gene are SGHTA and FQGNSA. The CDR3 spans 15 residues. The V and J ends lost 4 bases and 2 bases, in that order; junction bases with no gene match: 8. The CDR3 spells CASSSSRGDTYEQYF. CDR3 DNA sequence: TGTGCCAGCAGCTCCTCTCGGGGGGATACCTACGAGCAGTACTTC.

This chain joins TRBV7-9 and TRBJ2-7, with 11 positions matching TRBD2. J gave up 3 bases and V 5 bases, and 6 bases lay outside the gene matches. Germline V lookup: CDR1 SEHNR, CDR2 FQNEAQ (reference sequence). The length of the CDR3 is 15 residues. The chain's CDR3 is CASSLAGTSGYEQYF. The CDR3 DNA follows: TGTGCCAGCAGCCTTGCCGGGACTAGCGGCTACGAGCAGTACTTC.

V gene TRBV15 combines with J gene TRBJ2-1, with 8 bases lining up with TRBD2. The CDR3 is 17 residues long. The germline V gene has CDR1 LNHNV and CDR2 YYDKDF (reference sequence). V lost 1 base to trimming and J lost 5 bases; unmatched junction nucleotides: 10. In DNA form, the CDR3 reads TGTGCCACCAGCAGAGTAAAGGGACTAGTCGCCGACAATGAGCAGTTCTTC. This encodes CATSRVKGLVADNEQFF.

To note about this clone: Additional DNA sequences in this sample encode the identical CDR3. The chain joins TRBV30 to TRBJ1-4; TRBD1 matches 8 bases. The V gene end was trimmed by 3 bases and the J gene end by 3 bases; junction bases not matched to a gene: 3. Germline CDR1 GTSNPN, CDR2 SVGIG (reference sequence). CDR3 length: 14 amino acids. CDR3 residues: CAWRGTGSNEKLFF. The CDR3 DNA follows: TGTGCCTGGAGGGGGACAGGTTCTAATGAAAAACTGTTTTTT.

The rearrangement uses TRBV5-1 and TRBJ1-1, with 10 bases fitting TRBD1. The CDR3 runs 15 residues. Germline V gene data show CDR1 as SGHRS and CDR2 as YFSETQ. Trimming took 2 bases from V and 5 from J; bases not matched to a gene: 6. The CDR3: CASSLQDRGLTEAFF. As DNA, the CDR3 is TGCGCCAGCAGCTTACAAGACAGGGGGCTAACTGAAGCTTTCTTT.

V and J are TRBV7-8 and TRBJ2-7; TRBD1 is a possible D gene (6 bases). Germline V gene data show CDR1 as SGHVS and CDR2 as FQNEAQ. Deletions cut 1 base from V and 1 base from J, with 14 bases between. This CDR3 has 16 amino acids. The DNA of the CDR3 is TGTGCCAGCAGCTTAGTTTGGGGGCCAAGGTCCTACGAGCAGTACTTC. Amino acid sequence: CASSLVWGPRSYEQYF.

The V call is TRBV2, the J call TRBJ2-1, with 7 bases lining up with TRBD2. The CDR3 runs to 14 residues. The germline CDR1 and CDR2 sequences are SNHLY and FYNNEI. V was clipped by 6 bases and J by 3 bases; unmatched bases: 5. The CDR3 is CASRETSIYNEQFF. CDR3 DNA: TGTGCCAGCAGAGAGACTAGCATCTACAATGAGCAGTTCTTC. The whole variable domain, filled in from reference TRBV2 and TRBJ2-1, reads EPEVTQTPSHQVTQMGQEVILRCVPISNHLYFYWYRQILGQKVEFLVSFYNNEISEKSEIFDDQFSVERPDGSNFTLKIRSTKLEDSAMYFCASRETSIYNEQFFGPGTRLTVL.

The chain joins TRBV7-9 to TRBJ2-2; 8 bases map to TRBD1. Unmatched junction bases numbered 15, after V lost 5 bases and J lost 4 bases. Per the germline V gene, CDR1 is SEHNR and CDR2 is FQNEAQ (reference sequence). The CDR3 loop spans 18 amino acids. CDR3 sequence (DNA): TGTGCCAGCAGCACCCTAGGGGGACAGGCGGTGGGCACCGGGGAGCTGTTTTTT. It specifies CASSTLGGQAVGTGELFF.

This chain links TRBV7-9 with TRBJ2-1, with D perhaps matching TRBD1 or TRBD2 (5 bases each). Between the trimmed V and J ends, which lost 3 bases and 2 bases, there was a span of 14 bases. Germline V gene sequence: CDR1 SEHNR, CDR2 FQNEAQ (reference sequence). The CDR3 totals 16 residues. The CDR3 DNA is TGTGCCAGCAGCTTCCACCGTGGGACCACCTACAATGAGCAGTTCTTC. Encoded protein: CASSFHRGTTYNEQFF.

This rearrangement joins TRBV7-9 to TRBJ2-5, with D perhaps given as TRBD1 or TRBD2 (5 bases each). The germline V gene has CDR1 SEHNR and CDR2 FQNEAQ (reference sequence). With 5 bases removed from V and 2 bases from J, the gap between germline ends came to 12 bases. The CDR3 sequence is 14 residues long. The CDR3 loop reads CASSLGTVQETQYF. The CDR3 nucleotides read TGTGCCAGCAGCCTCGGGACCGTACAAGAGACCCAGTACTTC.